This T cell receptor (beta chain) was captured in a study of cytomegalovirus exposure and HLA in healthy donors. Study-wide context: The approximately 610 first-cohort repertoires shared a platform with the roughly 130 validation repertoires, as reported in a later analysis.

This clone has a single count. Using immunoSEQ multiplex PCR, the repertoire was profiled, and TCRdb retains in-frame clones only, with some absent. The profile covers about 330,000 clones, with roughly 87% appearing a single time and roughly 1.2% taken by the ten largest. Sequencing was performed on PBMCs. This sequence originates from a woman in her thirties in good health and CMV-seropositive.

This CDR3 is CASSVSTHAQGGNTIYF. The CDR3 DNA reads TGTGCCAGCAGCGTATCAACCCACGCTCAGGGTGGAAACACCATATATTTT. The rearrangement joins TRBV9 to TRBJ1-3, with D maybe TRBD1 (5 bases). This CDR3 region has 17 residues. Germline CDR1 and CDR2: SGDLS and YYNGEE. Deletions cut 1 base from V and 3 bases from J, with 17 bases between.